This is a list of T cell receptor beta chains from one sample in a study of T cell responses to AZD1222 COVID-19 vaccine. Sequenced by immunoSEQ multiplex PCR; TCRdb stores in-frame clones only, minus some. The table includes approximately 46,000 clones, 70% to 80% detected once. The material was peripheral blood, obtained on day 0 of AZD1222 vaccination. These receptors all come from an adult in good health. The CDR3 runs from the conserved cysteine through the conserved F or W. The D gene is left open where the match is weak. A clone size is listed for some rows: how often the clone was seen (once, few, many), or a class if it is expanded.

v_call	d_call	clone_size	j_call	cdr3_nt	cdr3_aa
TRBV10-1	-	few	TRBJ2-7	TGCGCCAGCAGTGGACGGCTCTACGAGCAGTACTTC	CASSGRLYEQYF
TRBV28	-	-	TRBJ1-5	TGTGCCAGCATAATGTCGGGACTCAATCAGCCCCAGCATTTT	CASIMSGLNQPQHF
TRBV2	-	few	TRBJ2-7	TGTGCCAGCAGTGACAGGGTCTCCTACGAGCAGTACTTC	CASSDRVSYEQYF
TRBV11-2	TRBD2	-	TRBJ2-2	TGTGCCAGCAGCTTAGGGGCTAGCGGGAGTAGTGGCACCGGGGAGCTGTTTTTT	CASSLGASGSSGTGELFF
TRBV2	TRBD2	-	TRBJ2-1	TGTGCCACCCGTCTAGCGGGAGGGCCTATGAATGAGCAGTTCTTC	CATRLAGGPMNEQFF
TRBV6-2/TRBV6-3	TRBD1	-	TRBJ2-4	TGTGCCAGCAGCCAGGGACAGGGATGGGCCAAAAACATTCAGTACTTC	CASSQGQGWAKNIQYF
TRBV11-1	-	-	TRBJ2-1	TGTGCCAGCAGCTTTCACGGGCCGAGTGAGCAGTTCTTC	CASSFHGPSEQFF
TRBV28	-	-	TRBJ2-6	TGTGCCAGCACCTACTCTGGGGCCAACGTCCTGACTTTC	CASTYSGANVLTF
TRBV6-5	-	-	TRBJ2-5	TGTGCCAGCAGTTCCCGGGCGCCACCGGGAGAGACCCAGTACTTC	CASSSRAPPGETQYF
TRBV5-4	-	-	TRBJ2-7	TGTGCCAGCAGCTTGGATGGAGCCTCCTACGAGCAGTACTTC	CASSLDGASYEQYF
TRBV7-9	TRBD1	-	TRBJ1-5	TGTGCCAGCAGCCCCGGACAGGGGGACGATCAGCCCCAGCATTTT	CASSPGQGDDQPQHF
TRBV11-2	TRBD1	-	TRBJ2-5	TGTGCCAGCAGCTTAGATCAGGCCAGGGGGTGGCAAGAGACCCAGTACTTC	CASSLDQARGWQETQYF
TRBV5-1	TRBD1	-	TRBJ2-2	TGCGCCAGCAGCATGGGACAGGGGGCTCCCGGGGAGCTGTTTTTT	CASSMGQGAPGELFF
TRBV29-1	TRBD2	-	TRBJ2-1	TGCAGCGTTGCTAGCGGGAGGAGCTACAATGAGCAGTTCTTC	CSVASGRSYNEQFF
TRBV7-9	-	-	TRBJ1-5	TGTGCCAGCAGCCCCATTAATGGCAATCAGCCCCAGCATTTT	CASSPINGNQPQHF
TRBV29-1	-	-	TRBJ1-4	TGCAGCGTGGCCCAGGCAACTAATGAAAAACTGTTTTTT	CSVAQATNEKLFF
TRBV18	-	once	TRBJ1-1	TGTGCCAGCTCACCAGGTTTTACGGACACTGAAGCTTTCTTT	CASSPGFTDTEAFF
TRBV6-2/TRBV6-3	-	-	TRBJ1-2	TGTGCCAGCAGTTACAAAGGTTCTAGATACTATGGCTACACCTTC	CASSYKGSRYYGYTF
TRBV28	-	-	TRBJ1-1	TGTGCCAGCAGTTCGGGTGCAGCTTTCTTT	CASSSGAAFF
TRBV12-3/TRBV12-4	-	-	TRBJ2-7	TGTGCCAGCAGTTTGGGAAGTCGGGGGGAGCAGTACTTC	CASSLGSRGEQYF
TRBV5-6	TRBD1	-	TRBJ1-1	TGTGCCAGCAGCTCGACAGGGATGGGCACTGAAGCTTTCTTT	CASSSTGMGTEAFF
TRBV4-1	-	-	TRBJ1-1	TGCGCCAGCAGCCAAGGTATCAGGGCTGCTGAAGCTTTCTTT	CASSQGIRAAEAFF
TRBV7-2	TRBD1	-	TRBJ1-4	TGTGCCAGCAGCTTATATCTCCCTGGACAGGGGAGGAGGGAAAAACTGTTTTTT	CASSLYLPGQGRREKLFF
TRBV7-3	-	-	TRBJ2-1	TGTGCCAGCAGCGATTATACCTACAATGAGCAGTTCTTC	CASSDYTYNEQFF
TRBV12-3/TRBV12-4	-	-	TRBJ1-2	TGTGCCAGCAGTTGGAGGCTCTATGGCTACACCTTC	CASSWRLYGYTF
TRBV18	-	-	TRBJ1-1	TGTGCCAGCTCACCACCCGACCGAGTGAACACTGAAGCTTTCTTT	CASSPPDRVNTEAFF
TRBV6-1	-	-	TRBJ1-3	TGTGCCAGCAGTGAATACGCGAACACCATATATTTT	CASSEYANTIYF
TRBV6-2/TRBV6-3	TRBD1	-	TRBJ1-2	TGTGCCAGCAGTAGAGAACCCGGGACAGGGAGTCTCTACACCTTC	CASSREPGTGSLYTF
TRBV18	-	-	TRBJ2-1	TGTGCCAGCTCACCCTTCACGGAATCTTACAATGAGCAGTTCTTC	CASSPFTESYNEQFF
TRBV29-1	TRBD1	-	TRBJ1-2	TGCAGCGCGACAGGGGGCGGGGATGGCTACACCTTC	CSATGGGDGYTF
TRBV7-9	TRBD1	-	TRBJ1-5	TGTGCCAGCAGCTTCCAGGGGGGGGGTCAGCCCCAGCATTTT	CASSFQGGGQPQHF
TRBV6-5	TRBD1	-	TRBJ2-3	TGTGCCAGCACCCGGGACAGGCCAACAGATACGCAGTATTTT	CASTRDRPTDTQYF
TRBV21-1	-	-	TRBJ1-2	TGTGCCAGCAGCAAAGTTGCGGGGACAGGGGGCTATGGCTACACCTTC	CASSKVAGTGGYGYTF
TRBV4-1	-	-	TRBJ2-1	TGCGCCAGCAGCCCATCGGGGCGTGAAAGAAACAATGAGCAGTTCTTC	CASSPSGRERNNEQFF
TRBV18	TRBD2	-	TRBJ2-1	TGTGCCAGCTCACCTCAACAAGCGGGGGACTTTTACAATGAGCAGTTCTTC	CASSPQQAGDFYNEQFF
TRBV28	-	-	TRBJ1-3	TGTGCCAGCGTCCCACAAGTTGGAAACACCATATATTTT	CASVPQVGNTIYF
TRBV5-1	TRBD1	-	TRBJ1-1	TGCGCCAGCAGCTCGGGACAGATGAACACTGAAGCTTTCTTT	CASSSGQMNTEAFF
TRBV15	-	-	TRBJ1-1	TGTGCCACCAGCAGAGATTTAGGAACTGAAGCTTTCTTT	CATSRDLGTEAFF
TRBV7-9	-	-	TRBJ2-1	TGTGCCAGCAGCTTAGTCTACTCTCTTGAGCAGTTCTTC	CASSLVYSLEQFF
TRBV2	-	-	TRBJ2-1	TGTGCCAGCAGTGCGCGGGTCGGCGGCAATGAGCAGTTCTTC	CASSARVGGNEQFF
TRBV30	TRBD2	once	TRBJ2-2	TGTGCCTGGGGGGGACTAGCGACCACCGGGGAGCTGTTTTTT	CAWGGLATTGELFF
TRBV6-2/TRBV6-3	-	-	TRBJ2-7	TGTGCCAGCAGTTACTCGCCCGCCGGTGGGGAGCAGTACTTC	CASSYSPAGGEQYF
TRBV5-1	-	-	TRBJ1-4	TGCGCCAGCAGCTTGGGGCAGTTGACTAATGAAAAACTGTTTTTT	CASSLGQLTNEKLFF
TRBV2	TRBD1	-	TRBJ1-3	TGTGCCAGCAGTAGGAACTTGGGACAGTCTGGAAACACCATATATTTT	CASSRNLGQSGNTIYF
TRBV6-1	-	-	TRBJ1-3	TGTGCCAGCAGTGAGGCTCCCGGTGGGTCTGGAAACACCATATATTTT	CASSEAPGGSGNTIYF
TRBV7-9	-	-	TRBJ2-3	TGTGCCAGCAGCTTCAAGGTTACGGGGAGCACAGATACGCAGTATTTT	CASSFKVTGSTDTQYF
TRBV9	-	once	TRBJ1-2	TGTGCCAGCAGCGTGGAGACAGGCTACTATGGCTACACCTTC	CASSVETGYYGYTF
TRBV5-1	-	-	TRBJ2-1	TGCGCCAGCAGCATGGGACAAAGCTCCTACAATGAGCAGTTCTTC	CASSMGQSSYNEQFF
TRBV28	TRBD1	-	TRBJ1-4	TGTGCCAGCAGTTCGACAGGGAGGGATGAAAAACTGTTTTTT	CASSSTGRDEKLFF
TRBV3-1/TRBV3-2	-	once	TRBJ1-1	TGTGCCAGCAGCCAAACATTGAGGGACACTGAAGCTTTCTTT	CASSQTLRDTEAFF
TRBV5-1	-	-	TRBJ2-3	TGCGCCAGCAGCCCCCCAGGGCCTGGGGATACGCAGTATTTT	CASSPPGPGDTQYF
TRBV28	TRBD1	-	TRBJ1-5	TGTGCCAGCAGTCCAACAGGGGGCGGTCAGCCCCAGCATTTT	CASSPTGGGQPQHF
TRBV28	-	-	TRBJ1-2	TGTGCCAGCAGTTTGGACAGCATTCAGGCTAACTATGGCTACACCTTC	CASSLDSIQANYGYTF
TRBV11-2	-	-	TRBJ1-1	TGTGCCAGCAGCTTAGAGGAGCTAATGAACACTGAAGCTTTCTTT	CASSLEELMNTEAFF
TRBV6-1	TRBD2	few	TRBJ2-5	TGTGCCAGCAGTGAATTGGCGGGGGGGCCCCAAGAGACCCAGTACTTC	CASSELAGGPQETQYF
TRBV7-8	-	few	TRBJ1-3	TGTGCCAGCAGCTTGGACAGTACGGGATACACCATATATTTT	CASSLDSTGYTIYF
TRBV5-1	TRBD1	once	TRBJ1-3	TGCGCCAGCAGCGACCTGGGGACAGCCGGAAACACCATATATTTT	CASSDLGTAGNTIYF